This T cell receptor (beta chain) emerged from a study of CD8 T cells in ankylosing spondylitis. Broader study findings: Reportedly, matched ankylosing spondylitis synovial fluid was significantly enriched for disease-linked clones. CD8+ by phenotype, disease-linked clones were relatively rare in peripheral blood. A number of the motif variants had already been described in reactive arthritis synovial fluid and blood.

With respect to this clonotype: No antigen is known for it.

Quantitative barcoded 5'-RACE was used to prepare TCR beta libraries. A single record per CDR3 protein comes from TCRdb applying MiXCR to the 5' RACE reads. The sample records just under 350,000 distinct CDR3 sequences, about 15% being singletons. V was cut by 1 base and J by 5 bases, with 6 bases left in between. Germline CDR1 LGHDT, CDR2 YNNKEL (reference sequence). The CDR3 spans 13 residues. The sequence was obtained from a male donor with ankylosing spondylitis or in good health (not recorded which). Material for sequencing was blood, either unsorted or a sorted T cell fraction (not recorded which). J is TRBJ2-1 and V is TRBV3-1, with no clear D. CDR3 sequence: CASSQVIHNEQFF. The CDR3 nucleotides are TGTGCCAGCAGCCAAGTAATTCACAATGAGCAGTTCTTC.